This T cell receptor beta chain comes out of a study of shared clonotypes between healthy human individuals. Overall study: Each donor's CD8 memory used one plate, CD8 naive two, each CD4 subset three.

The CDR3 has 17 amino acids. Germline CDR1 and CDR2: KGHSH and LQKENI. V was cut by 4 bases and J by 4 bases, with 21 bases left in between. Terminally differentiated effector memory CD45RA+ cells were excluded from the naive CD8 cells, which were CD45RO-negative and positively selected for CCR7. Sequencing used immunoSEQ multiplex PCR; TCRdb keeps in-frame clones, though not all of them. This table has about 580,000 clones, roughly 98% appearing once. The J gene is TRBJ2-3, the V gene TRBV18; the D is unclear. This sequence originates from a man aged 30-40 years in good health. Sequencing was done on a sample of naive CD8+ T cells sorted from blood. CDR3 in amino acids: CASSLQPGLRWADTQYF. In nucleotides, the CDR3 is TGTGCCAGCTCACTACAACCCGGGCTGCGTTGGGCAGATACGCAGTATTTT.